This T cell receptor beta chain was recovered during a study of response to subunit inactivated influenza vaccine. V lost 0 bases, J lost 5 bases, and 9 bases lay in between. Germline V lookup: CDR1 SGHRS, CDR2 YFSETQ. The CDR3 consists of 13 residues. TCRdb re-analysed the RT-PCR reads in MiXCR, keeping a single row per CDR3 protein. The table lists some 570,000 distinct CDR3 sequences, about 11% of them singletons. Another study also made use of these data, one on T cells expressing NK-cell markers. As that study records: A 5'RACE template switching approach incorporating UMIs was used to make TCR beta cDNA. Underlying the TCR beta repertoires were sorted CD3+CD56+NKG2C+, CD3+CD56+NKG2C- and CD3+CD56-NKG2C+ T cells. One of the eight sequenced donors was seronegative, whereas the other seven were HCMV-seropositive. Of the CD8+ T cells in six or seven donors, about 1.0-7.0% belonged to dominant NKG2C+ clonotypes. Also leading the CD3+CD56-NKG2C+ fraction in a few donors were these clonotypes.

The chain is built from TRBV5-1 and TRBJ2-7; maybe TRBD1 (6 bases). The sequenced sample was PBMCs from blood, obtained on the day of vaccination. This clonotype originated in a man aged 50-59 years who received an inactivated influenza vaccine. The CDR3 reads CASSLGRDNEQYF. The CDR3 nucleotides are TGCGCCAGCAGCTTGGGTAGGGACAACGAGCAGTACTTC.